What follows are 27 T cell receptor beta chains derived from one specimen sequenced in a study of T cell changes during pregnancy in multiple sclerosis. The protocol was immunoSEQ multiplex PCR, while the TCRdb copy is restricted to in-frame clones and leaves out a portion. The sample holds tens of thousands of clones, roughly 92% seen once. The input for sequencing was CD4+ T cells from peripheral blood mononuclear cells, taken in the third trimester of pregnancy. The receptor set was obtained from a female donor with multiple sclerosis, enrolled in a pregnancy study.

The CDR3 protein is CASSSHTDHIQYF. The CDR3 coding sequence is TGTGCCAGCAGCTCGCATACAGACCACATTCAGTACTTC. This chain joins TRBV7-8 and TRBJ2-4; D not certain. This CDR3 has 13 residues. Looked up from germline, CDR1 is SGHVS and CDR2 is FQNEAQ. Trimming took 4 bases from V and 8 from J, leaving 12 bases between them.

A note on this clone: A junction boundary mismatches the germline segment, possibly from a read error. CDR3 protein: CASSKGQSTDTQYF. The CDR3 coding sequence is TGTGCTAGCAGCAAGGGACAGAGCACAGATACGCAGTATTTT. J is TRBJ2-3 and V is TRBV7-7, with 7 bases fitting TRBD1. This CDR3 is built from 14 residues. Germline V gene data show CDR1 as SSHAT and CDR2 as FNYEAQ (reference sequence). The whole variable domain, filled in from reference TRBV7-7 and TRBJ2-3, reads GAGVSQSPRYKVTKRGQDVTLRCDPISSHATLYWYQQALGQGPEFLTYFNYEAQPDKSGLPSDRFSAERPEGSISTLTIQRTEQRDSAMYRCASSKGQSTDTQYFGPGTRLTVL.

This chain links TRBV30 with TRBJ1-5; 9 bases map to TRBD1. Germline V gene data show CDR1 as GTSNPN and CDR2 as SVGIG (reference sequence). This CDR3 contains 14 residues. Trimming took 4 bases from V and 4 from J; bases not matched to a gene: 5. In DNA form, the CDR3 reads TGTGCCTGGACCACGGGACAGGGAAATCAGCCCCAGCATTTT. This codes for CAWTTGQGNQPQHF. Full variable domain (missing parts from reference TRBV30 and TRBJ1-5): SQTIHQWPATLVQPVGSPLSLECTVEGTSNPNLYWYRQAAGRGLQLLFYSVGIGQISSEVPQNLSASRPQDRQFILSSKKLLLSDSGFYLCAWTTGQGNQPQHFGDGTRLSIL.

This clone was seen once. The V and J genes are TRBV29-1 and TRBJ2-2; TRBD1 matches 9 bases. This CDR3 is built from 14 residues. Germline V gene sequence: CDR1 SQVTM, CDR2 ANQGSEA. V shed 7 bases and J 0 bases; nucleotides not matched to a gene: 3. The CDR3 sequence: CSGGQGANTGELFF. The CDR3 bases are TGCAGCGGGGGACAGGGAGCGAACACCGGGGAGCTGTTTTTT.

The rearrangement uses TRBV11-3 and TRBJ2-2, with D tentatively TRBD1 (6 bases). V dropped 5 bases and J dropped 0 bases, with 16 bases sitting between them. Germline CDR1 is SGHNT and CDR2 is YENEEA. This CDR3 has 17 amino acids. CDR3 bases: TGTGCCAGCAGCCCGGTGGGGGCCTATACGAACACCGGGGAGCTGTTTTTT. Translation: CASSPVGAYTNTGELFF.

This chain joins TRBV10-3 and TRBJ2-6, with D unclear. V lost 4 bases to trimming and J lost 9 bases, with 7 bases between them. CDR1 ENHRY and CDR2 SYGVKD come from the germline V gene. This CDR3 contains 12 residues. The CDR3 reads CAISVRSNVLTF. CDR3 DNA: TGTGCCATCAGTGTACGGAGCAACGTCCTGACTTTC.

The V call is TRBV28, the J call TRBJ2-1; D might be TRBD2 (6 bases). The CDR3 loop spans 15 amino acids. Trimming removed 2 bases from V and 3 bases from J, with 11 bases in between. Germline V gene sequence: CDR1 MDHEN, CDR2 SYDVKM. Written as DNA, the CDR3 is TGTGCCAGCAGTTTAGCGGGACCAAGCTACAATGAGCAGTTCTTC. It encodes CASSLAGPSYNEQFF.

Of note for this clone: The sample contains more than one DNA sequence encoding this CDR3. The genes are TRBV5-4 and TRBJ2-7, with 10 nucleotides matching TRBD2. From germline, CDR1 is SGHNT and CDR2 YYREEE (reference sequence). This CDR3 is built from 15 residues. Trimming removed 0 bases from V and 5 bases from J; junction bases left unmatched: 5. CDR3 DNA: TGTGCCAGCAGCTTGGGATTAGCGGGAGGCAACGAGCAGTACTTC. Protein: CASSLGLAGGNEQYF. Full variable domain (outside the CDR3, taken from reference TRBV5-4 and TRBJ2-7): ETGVTQSPTHLIKTRGQQVTLRCSSQSGHNTVSWYQQALGQGPQFIFQYYREEENGRGNFPPRFSGLQFPNYSSELNVNALELDDSALYLCASSLGLAGGNEQYFGPGTRLTVT.

This chain joins TRBV28 and TRBJ1-5; possible D gene TRBD1, 6 bases. Trimming took 5 bases from V and 3 from J, leaving 11 bases between them. Germline loops: CDR1 MDHEN, CDR2 SYDVKM. The CDR3 spans 14 residues. CDR3 sequence: CASSRQEYNQPQHF. Here the CDR3 DNA reads TGTGCCAGCAGTCGACAGGAATACAATCAGCCCCAGCATTTT.

V and J are TRBV18 and TRBJ1-2, with 9 bases aligning to TRBD1. V lost 6 bases, J lost 8 bases, and 7 bases stayed unmatched. From germline, CDR1 is KGHSH and CDR2 LQKENI. The length of the CDR3 is 13 residues. The CDR3 region has the DNA TGTGCCAGCTCCCTGGGACAGGGCCGCGGCTACACCTTC. As protein: CASSLGQGRGYTF.

The chain links TRBV6-4 to TRBJ2-1; 9 positions match TRBD2. V was clipped by 5 bases and J by 8 bases; unmatched bases: 10. The CDR3 spans 15 residues. Germline V gives CDR1 MRHNA, CDR2 SNTAGT. This chain's CDR3 is CASSQRAGGPDEQFF. The CDR3 nucleotides are TGTGCCAGCAGTCAAAGGGCGGGAGGGCCAGATGAGCAGTTCTTC.

The chain is built from TRBV11-1 and TRBJ2-1; maybe TRBD1 (5 bases). CDR1 is SGHAT, CDR2 FQDESV, per germline (reference sequence). CDR3 length: 13 amino acids. Trimming left V 1 base short and J 10 bases short, with 11 bases between. The DNA for the CDR3 is TGTGCCAGCAGCTTAGAGTCCCCAGGGGAGCAGTTCTTC. It yields the protein CASSLESPGEQFF. The full variable domain, in which reference TRBV11-1 and TRBJ2-1 provide the parts outside the CDR3, is EAEVAQSPRYKITEKSQAVAFWCDPISGHATLYWYRQILGQGPELLVQFQDESVVDDSQLPKDRFSAERLKGVDSTLKIQPAELGDSAMYLCASSLESPGEQFFGPGTRLTVL.

The gene calls are TRBV11-2 and TRBJ2-3; TRBD2 agrees at 12 bases. CDR3 length equals 19 residues. CDR1 and CDR2 (germline): SGHAT, FQNNGV. The junction had 13 bases not matched to a gene; V was cut back by 3 bases and J by 3 bases. CDR3 residues: CASSFRMGTSGLMTDTQYF. The CDR3, as DNA: TGTGCCAGCAGCTTTCGTATGGGGACTAGCGGGTTAATGACAGATACGCAGTATTTT.

The V call is TRBV5-1, the J call TRBJ2-7; a weak D match, TRBD2 (6 bases). Germline CDR1 SGHRS, CDR2 YFSETQ. The germline V and J ends were trimmed by 1 base and 2 bases, with 16 bases remaining between them. The CDR3 runs 16 residues. The DNA of the CDR3 is TGCGCCAGCAGCTTGAGTTATCCAGCGGGCGCCTACGAGCAGTACTTC. This translates into CASSLSYPAGAYEQYF.

J is TRBJ2-2 and V is TRBV5-1, with TRBD1 as a possible D gene (6 bases). Germline V gene data show CDR1 as SGHRS and CDR2 as YFSETQ. The CDR3 covers 17 residues. Trimming took 0 bases from V and 3 from J, leaving 15 bases between them. For the CDR3, the DNA is TGCGCCAGCAGCTTGGCCGGACAGATCGCCTACACCGGGGAGCTGTTTTTT. Translating it yields CASSLAGQIAYTGELFF.

The chain couples TRBV2 to TRBJ1-1; no definite D call. Trimming pared 6 bases from V and 3 bases from J, leaving 14 bases between. Germline-derived CDR1 and CDR2 are SNHLY and FYNNEI. The CDR3 covers 14 residues. The CDR3 sequence: CASRNSEVDTEAFF. The CDR3 nucleotides are TGTGCCAGCAGAAATTCAGAGGTCGACACTGAAGCTTTCTTT.

This clone was found a few times. The rearrangement links TRBV11-2 to TRBJ1-1; 8 nucleotides line up with TRBD1. This CDR3 is 13 amino acids long. The V gene's germline CDR1 is SGHAT and CDR2 FQNNGV. V shed 3 bases and J 11 bases; nucleotides not matched to a gene: 8. The CDR3 DNA reads TGTGCCAGCAGCTTCGACCCGACAGGGGTGGCTTTCTTT. As protein: CASSFDPTGVAFF.

This clone is a singleton in its sample. This chain joins TRBV6-1 and TRBJ2-7; the D gene is possibly TRBD2 (6 bases). Germline loops: CDR1 MNHNS, CDR2 SASEGT. Trimming stripped 8 bases from V and 2 bases from J, with 7 bases between. The CDR3 contains 11 residues. DNA of the CDR3: TGTGCCAGCGCGGGGCCCTACGAGCAGTACTTC. Encoded protein: CASAGPYEQYF.

The chain employs TRBV7-9 and TRBJ2-1, with 10 nucleotides matching TRBD2. Per the germline V gene, CDR1 is SEHNR and CDR2 is FQNEAQ (reference sequence). The J segment lost 6 bases and the V segment lost 7 bases, leaving 6 bases of the junction unmatched. This CDR3 spans 14 amino acids. CDR3 sequence reads: CASTLAGVLNEQFF. In DNA, the CDR3 is TGTGCCAGCACCCTAGCGGGAGTACTCAATGAGCAGTTCTTC.

This chain uses TRBV4-3 with TRBJ1-5; no clear D. Trimming took 1 base from V and 5 from J, leaving 9 bases between them. The CDR3 sequence is 14 residues long. CDR1 and CDR2 (germline): LGHNA, YSLEER. CDR3 in DNA: TGCGCCAGCAGCCAAGGATTGGCGGATCAGCCCCAGCATTTT. Translation: CASSQGLADQPQHF.

The CDR3 sequence is CASSSRDRVAGELFF. In nucleotides, the CDR3 is TGTGCCAGCAGCTCCCGGGACAGGGTCGCCGGGGAGCTGTTTTTT. V is TRBV7-6 and J is TRBJ2-2; the match to TRBD1 covers 9 bases. After removal of 4 bases from V and 6 bases from J, the junction contained 6 bases not matched to a gene. The germline CDR1 and CDR2 sequences are SGHVS and FNYEAQ. This CDR3 comprises 15 residues. Variable domain in full (rest from reference TRBV7-6 and TRBJ2-2): GAGVSQSPRYKVTKRGQDVALRCDPISGHVSLYWYRQALGQGPEFLTYFNYEAQQDKSGLPNDRFSAERPEGSISTLTIQRTEQRDSAMYRCASSSRDRVAGELFFGEGSRLTVL.

The chain carries TRBV18 and TRBJ2-1; 13 nucleotides line up with TRBD2. Germline assignment: CDR1 KGHSH and CDR2 LQKENI. This CDR3 is 17 amino acids long. V dropped 1 base and J dropped 5; count of bases not matched to a gene: 5. The CDR3 DNA reads as TGTGCCAGCTCACCACTCCCGGGACTAGCGGGAAACAATGAGCAGTTCTTC. Amino acids: CASSPLPGLAGNNEQFF.

The chain combines TRBV6-4 with TRBJ2-1; weak D call: TRBD2 (6 bases). The CDR3 runs 14 residues. V lost 5 bases to trimming and J lost 1 base, with 9 bases between them. The V gene's germline CDR1 is MRHNA and CDR2 SNTAGT. DNA for the CDR3: TGTGCCAGCAGTCTACTAGCATCCTACAATGAGCAGTTCTTC. It specifies CASSLLASYNEQFF.

This clone was picked up one time. The V gene is TRBV10-3, the J gene TRBJ1-2; D is unresolved. The germline V gene encodes CDR1 ENHRY and CDR2 SYGVKD. The CDR3 consists of 13 residues. The V end was cut by 7 bases, the J end by 2 bases, with 11 bases between. CDR3 amino acids: CAINTEPNYGYTF. CDR3 DNA sequence: TGTGCCATCAATACAGAGCCAAACTATGGCTACACCTTC.

This chain links TRBV11-3 with TRBJ2-7; 12 bases match TRBD2. This CDR3 spans 16 amino acids. The V segment lost 7 bases and the J segment 3 bases; nucleotides outside the gene matches: 10. Germline V gene data show CDR1 as SGHNT and CDR2 as YENEEA. The DNA of the CDR3 is TGTGCCAGCACCCCGGGCTGGACTAGCGGGATCTACGAGCAGTACTTC. It encodes CASTPGWTSGIYEQYF.

This chain links TRBV6-6 with TRBJ1-2; 8 bases are a match to TRBD1. Trimming cost V 7 bases and J 3 bases; bases outside gene matches: 4. Germline CDR1 reads MNHNY; CDR2 reads SVGAGI (reference sequence). The CDR3 consists of 13 residues. Written as DNA, the CDR3 is TGTGCCAGCAATGGGGACAGGTACTATGGCTACACCTTC. It codes for CASNGDRYYGYTF.

The chain uses TRBV19 and TRBJ1-5; D remains unclear. The CDR3 length is 22 residues. Germline CDR1 and CDR2: LNHDA and SQIVND (reference sequence). V was clipped by 0 bases and J by 0 bases, with 27 bases between them. For the CDR3, the DNA is TGTGCCAGTAGTATAGATCACGATCAAGGCGGGTTACGTCGCTCTAGCAATCAGCCCCAGCATTTT. Protein: CASSIDHDQGGLRRSSNQPQHF.